This T cell receptor (beta chain) was captured in a study of blood T cell repertoires in COVID-19. The wider study: T cells, B-cell-depleted T cells, or PBMCs supplied cDNA or gDNA.

Generated by immunoSEQ multiplex PCR, the TCRdb table keeps only in-frame clones and is missing some. This table holds 120,000 to 150,000 clones, roughly 85% found once. The germline V gene encodes CDR1 WSHSY and CDR2 SAAADI. The CDR3 is 17 residues long. V lost 10 bases and J lost 0; bases outside the gene matches: 15. This TCR was recovered from a human donor with acute or convalescent COVID-19. The donor label of this sample is uncertain. The sample consisted of peripheral blood. The V and J genes are TRBV10-2 and TRBJ1-3, with 7 bases matching TRBD1. Here the CDR3 DNA reads TGCGCCACCATGGGACAAGGGGGCAAATTCTCTGGAAACACCATATATTTT. Translating gives CATMGQGGKFSGNTIYF.